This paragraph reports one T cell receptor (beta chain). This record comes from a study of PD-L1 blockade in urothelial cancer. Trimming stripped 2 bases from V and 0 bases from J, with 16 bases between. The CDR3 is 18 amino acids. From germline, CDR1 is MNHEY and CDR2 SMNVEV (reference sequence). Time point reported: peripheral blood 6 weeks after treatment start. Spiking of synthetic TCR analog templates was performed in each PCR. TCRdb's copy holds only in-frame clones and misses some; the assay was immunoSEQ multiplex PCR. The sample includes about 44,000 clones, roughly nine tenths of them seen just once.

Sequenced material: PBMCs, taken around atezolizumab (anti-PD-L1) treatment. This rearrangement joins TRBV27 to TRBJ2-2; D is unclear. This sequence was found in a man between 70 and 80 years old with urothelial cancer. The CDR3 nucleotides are TGTGCCAGCAGTTTAGAGTCTCCGAGGTTCGCGAACACCGGGGAGCTGTTTTTT. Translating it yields CASSLESPRFANTGELFF.